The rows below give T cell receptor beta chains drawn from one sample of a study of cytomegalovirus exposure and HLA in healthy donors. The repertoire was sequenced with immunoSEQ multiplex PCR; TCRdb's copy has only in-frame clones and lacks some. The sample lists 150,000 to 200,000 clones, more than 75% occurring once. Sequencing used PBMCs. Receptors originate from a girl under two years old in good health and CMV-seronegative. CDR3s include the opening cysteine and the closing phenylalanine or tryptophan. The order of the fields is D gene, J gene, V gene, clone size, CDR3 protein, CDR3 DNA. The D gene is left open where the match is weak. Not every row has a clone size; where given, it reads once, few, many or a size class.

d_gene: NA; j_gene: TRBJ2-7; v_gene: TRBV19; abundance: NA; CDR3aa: CASSPLTGDYEQYF; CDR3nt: TGTGCCAGTAGTCCCCTGACGGGGGACTACGAGCAGTACTTC
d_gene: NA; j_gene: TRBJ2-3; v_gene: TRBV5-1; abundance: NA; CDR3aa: CASSLMPQGDTQYF; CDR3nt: TGCGCCAGCAGCTTGATGCCTCAGGGGGATACGCAGTATTTT
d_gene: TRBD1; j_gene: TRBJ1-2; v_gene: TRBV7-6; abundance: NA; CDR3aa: CASSSPGQGIYGYTF; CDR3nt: TGTGCCAGCAGCTCGCCGGGACAGGGGATCTATGGCTACACCTTC
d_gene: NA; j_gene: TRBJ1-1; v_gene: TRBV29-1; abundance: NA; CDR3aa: CSVVRQVNTEAFF; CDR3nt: TGCAGCGTTGTAAGACAGGTGAACACTGAAGCTTTCTTT
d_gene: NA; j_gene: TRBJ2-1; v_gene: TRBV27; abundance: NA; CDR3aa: CASSLRGLAYNEQFF; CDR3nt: TGTGCCAGCAGTTTGCGGGGGCTTGCCTACAATGAGCAGTTCTTC
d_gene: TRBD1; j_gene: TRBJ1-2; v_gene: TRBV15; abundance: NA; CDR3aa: CATSRTGDYGYTF; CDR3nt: TGTGCCACCAGCCGGACAGGTGACTATGGCTACACCTTC
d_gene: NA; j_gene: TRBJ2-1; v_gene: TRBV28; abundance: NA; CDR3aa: CASSFNEQFF; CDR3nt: TGTGCCAGCAGCTTCAATGAGCAGTTCTTC
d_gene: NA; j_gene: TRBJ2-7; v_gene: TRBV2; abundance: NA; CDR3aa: CASIVEGGYEQYF; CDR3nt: TGTGCCAGCATAGTGGAGGGAGGCTACGAGCAGTACTTC
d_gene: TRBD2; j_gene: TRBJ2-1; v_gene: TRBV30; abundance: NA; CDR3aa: CAWSGGLASSKQFF; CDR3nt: TGTGCCTGGAGTGGGGGACTAGCCTCGAGCAAGCAGTTCTTC
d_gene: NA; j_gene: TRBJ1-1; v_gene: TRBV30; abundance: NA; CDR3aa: CAWDKGVSLNTEAFF; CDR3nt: TGTGCCTGGGACAAGGGGGTTAGTTTGAACACTGAAGCTTTCTTT
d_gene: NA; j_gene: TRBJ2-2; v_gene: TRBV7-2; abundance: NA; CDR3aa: CASSSLGGTGELFF; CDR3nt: TGTGCCAGCAGCTCCTTGGGGGGCACCGGGGAGCTGTTTTTT
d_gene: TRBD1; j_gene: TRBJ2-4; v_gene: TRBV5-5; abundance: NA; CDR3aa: CASSPGQLAKNIQYF; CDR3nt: TGTGCCAGCAGCCCGGGACAGCTAGCCAAAAACATTCAGTACTTC
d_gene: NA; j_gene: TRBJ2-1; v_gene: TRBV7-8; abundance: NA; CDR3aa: CASSFEGLLNEQFF; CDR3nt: TGTGCCAGCAGCTTCGAGGGACTCCTCAATGAGCAGTTCTTC
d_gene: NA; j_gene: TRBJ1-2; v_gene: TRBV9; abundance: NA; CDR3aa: CASSVAPTNRANYGYTF; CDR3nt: TGTGCCAGCAGCGTAGCCCCTACAAACAGGGCTAACTATGGCTACACCTTC
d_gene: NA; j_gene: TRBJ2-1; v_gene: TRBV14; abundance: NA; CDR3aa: CASSQDRSGKLYNEQFF; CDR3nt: TGTGCCAGCAGCCAAGATAGGTCAGGGAAATTGTACAATGAGCAGTTCTTC
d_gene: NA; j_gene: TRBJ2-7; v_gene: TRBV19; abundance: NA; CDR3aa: CASSMGKDYEQYF; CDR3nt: TGTGCCAGTAGTATGGGAAAAGACTACGAGCAGTACTTC
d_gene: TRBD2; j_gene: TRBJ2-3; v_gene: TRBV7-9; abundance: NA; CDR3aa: CASSLDAGGLQDTQYF; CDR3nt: TGTGCCAGCAGCTTAGACGCGGGAGGGCTCCAAGATACGCAATATTTT
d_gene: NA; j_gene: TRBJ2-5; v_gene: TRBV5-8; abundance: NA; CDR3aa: CASSTRASEETQYF; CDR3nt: TGTGCCAGCAGCACCCGGGCTAGCGAAGAGACCCAGTACTTC
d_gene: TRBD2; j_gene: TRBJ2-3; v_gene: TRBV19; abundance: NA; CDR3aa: CASSILGGYTDTQYF; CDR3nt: TGTGCCAGTAGTATTCTGGGAGGGTACACAGATACGCAGTATTTT
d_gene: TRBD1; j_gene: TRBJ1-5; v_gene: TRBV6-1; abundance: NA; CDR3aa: CASSERDRAKDF; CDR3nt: TGTGCCAGCAGTGAAAGGGACAGGGCGAAGGATTTT
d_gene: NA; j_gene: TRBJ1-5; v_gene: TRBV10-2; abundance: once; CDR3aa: CASGRDTNQPQHF; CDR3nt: TGCGCCAGCGGACGGGACACAAATCAGCCCCAGCATTTT
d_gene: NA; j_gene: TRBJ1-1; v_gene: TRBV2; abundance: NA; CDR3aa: CASSDHTMNTEAFF; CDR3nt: TGTGCCAGCAGTGATCACACCATGAACACTGAAGCTTTCTTT
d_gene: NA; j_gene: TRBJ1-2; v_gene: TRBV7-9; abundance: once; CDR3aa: CSSTPGGGGPIYGYTF; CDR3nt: TGTTCCAGCACCCCTGGTGGCGGGGGACCTATCTATGGCTACACCTTC
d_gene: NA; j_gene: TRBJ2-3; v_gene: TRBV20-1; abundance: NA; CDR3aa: CSASVTDTQYF; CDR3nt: TGCAGTGCTAGCGTGACAGATACGCAGTATTTT
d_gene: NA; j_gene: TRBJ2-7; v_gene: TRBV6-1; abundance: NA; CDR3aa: CASSERVSISSYEQYF; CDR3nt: TGTGCCAGCAGTGAACGGGTTTCTATAAGCTCCTACGAGCAGTACTTC
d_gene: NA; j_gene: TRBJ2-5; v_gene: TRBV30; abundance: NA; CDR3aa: CAWSGQQETQYF; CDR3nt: TGTGCCTGGAGTGGTCAGCAAGAGACCCAGTACTTC
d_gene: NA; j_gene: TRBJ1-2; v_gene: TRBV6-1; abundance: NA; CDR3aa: CASSAYAGINYGYTF; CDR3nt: TGTGCCAGCAGTGCGTACGCAGGGATTAACTATGGCTACACCTTC
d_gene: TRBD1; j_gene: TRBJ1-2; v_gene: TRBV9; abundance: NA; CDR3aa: CASSVGQGAPYGYTF; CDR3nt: TGTGCCAGCAGCGTAGGGCAGGGGGCTCCCTATGGCTACACCTTC
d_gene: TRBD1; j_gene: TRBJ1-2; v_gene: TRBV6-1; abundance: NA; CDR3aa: CASSELGGQPAGYTF; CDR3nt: TGTGCCAGCAGTGAACTTGGGGGACAGCCCGCCGGCTACACCTTC
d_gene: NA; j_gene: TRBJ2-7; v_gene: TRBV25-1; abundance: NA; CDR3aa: CASSSGVWSEQYF; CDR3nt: TGTGCCAGCAGCTCAGGGGTTTGGTCCGAGCAGTACTTC
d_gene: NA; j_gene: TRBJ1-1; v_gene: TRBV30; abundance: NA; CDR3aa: CASEDTEAFF; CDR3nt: TGTGCCTCGGAGGATACTGAAGCTTTCTTT
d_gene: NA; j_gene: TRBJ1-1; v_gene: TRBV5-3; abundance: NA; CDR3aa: CARSLGIGLEAFF; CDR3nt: TGTGCCAGAAGCCTCGGGATAGGCCTTGAAGCTTTCTTT
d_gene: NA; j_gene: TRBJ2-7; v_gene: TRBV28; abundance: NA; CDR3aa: CASSSSSYEQYF; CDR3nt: TGTGCCAGCAGTTCTAGCTCCTACGAGCAGTACTTC
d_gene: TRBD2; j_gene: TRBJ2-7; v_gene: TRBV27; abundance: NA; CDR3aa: CASSLGTSGLTYEQYF; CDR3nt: TGTGCCAGCAGTCTAGGGACTAGCGGCTTAACCTACGAGCAGTACTTC
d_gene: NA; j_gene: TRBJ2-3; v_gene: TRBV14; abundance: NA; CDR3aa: CASSPITGTDTQYF; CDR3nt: TGTGCCAGCAGTCCGATTACAGGAACGGATACGCAGTATTTT
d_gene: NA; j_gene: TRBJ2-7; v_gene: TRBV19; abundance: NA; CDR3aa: CASSNPRGALYEQYF; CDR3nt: TGTGCCAGTAGTAACCCCCGGGGAGCCCTCTACGAGCAGTACTTC
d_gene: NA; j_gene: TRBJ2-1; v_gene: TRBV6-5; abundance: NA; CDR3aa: CASSYSRVSSYNEQFF; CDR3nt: TGTGCCAGCAGTTACTCCAGGGTAAGCTCCTACAATGAGCAGTTCTTC
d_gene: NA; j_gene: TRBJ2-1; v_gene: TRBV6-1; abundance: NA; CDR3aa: CASSEGLASNEQFF; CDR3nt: TGTGCCAGCAGTGAAGGCTTGGCCTCAAATGAGCAGTTCTTC
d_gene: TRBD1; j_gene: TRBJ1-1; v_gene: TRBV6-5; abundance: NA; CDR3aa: CASMGDRGVTFF; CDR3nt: TGTGCCAGCATGGGGGACAGGGGCGTAACTTTCTTT
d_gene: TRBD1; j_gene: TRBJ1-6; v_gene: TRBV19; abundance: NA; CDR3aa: CASSIWTGSPLHF; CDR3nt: TGTGCCAGTAGTATTTGGACAGGGTCACCCCTCCACTTT
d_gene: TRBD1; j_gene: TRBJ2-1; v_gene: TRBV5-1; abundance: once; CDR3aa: CASSTGQENNEQFF; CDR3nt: TGCGCCAGCAGCACGGGACAGGAAAACAATGAGCAGTTCTTC
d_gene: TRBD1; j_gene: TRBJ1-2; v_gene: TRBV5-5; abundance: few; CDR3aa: CASSLGGANYGYTF; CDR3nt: TGTGCCAGCAGCTTAGGGGGCGCAAACTATGGCTACACCTTC
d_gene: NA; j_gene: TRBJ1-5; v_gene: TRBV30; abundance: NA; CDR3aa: CAWSVTSRYQPQHF; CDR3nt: TGTGCCTGGAGTGTAACTTCGAGGTACCAGCCCCAGCATTTT
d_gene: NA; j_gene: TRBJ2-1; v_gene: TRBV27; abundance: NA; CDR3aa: CASTLRGGLYNEQFF; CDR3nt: TGTGCCAGCACCCTAAGGGGGGGACTTTACAATGAGCAGTTCTTC
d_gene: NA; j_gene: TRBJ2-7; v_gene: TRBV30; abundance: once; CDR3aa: CAWSGKGSGYEQYF; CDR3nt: TGTGCCTGGAGTGGAAAAGGGAGCGGGTATGAGCAGTACTTC
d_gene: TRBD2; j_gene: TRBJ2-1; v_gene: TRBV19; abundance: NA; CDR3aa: CASSIPRGSPYNEQFF; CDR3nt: TGTGCCAGTAGTATACCGCGGGGGAGCCCCTACAATGAGCAGTTCTTC
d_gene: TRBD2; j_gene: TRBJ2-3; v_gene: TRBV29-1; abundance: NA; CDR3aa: CSVEGLGGSTDTQYF; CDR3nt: TGCAGCGTTGAGGGATTGGGAGGGAGCACAGATACGCAGTATTTT
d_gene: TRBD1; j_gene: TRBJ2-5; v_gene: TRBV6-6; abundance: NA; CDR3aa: CASSYPGQQETQYF; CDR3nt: TGTGCCAGCAGTTACCCGGGACAGCAAGAGACCCAGTACTTC
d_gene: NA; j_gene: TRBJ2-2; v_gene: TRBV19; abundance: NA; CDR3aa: CASKTLPGGRDTGELFF; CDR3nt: TGTGCCAGTAAAACCCTCCCCGGGGGGCGGGACACCGGGGAGCTGTTTTTT
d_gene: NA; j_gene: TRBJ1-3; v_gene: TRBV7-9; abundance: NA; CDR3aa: CASSSLRAASGNTIYF; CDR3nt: TGTGCCAGCAGCTCTCTCAGAGCGGCCTCTGGAAACACCATATATTTT
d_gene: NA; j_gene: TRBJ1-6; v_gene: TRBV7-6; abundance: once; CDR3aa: CASSLIERGNSPLHF; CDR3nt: TGTGCCAGCAGCTTAATTGAAAGGGGGAATTCACCCCTCCACTTT
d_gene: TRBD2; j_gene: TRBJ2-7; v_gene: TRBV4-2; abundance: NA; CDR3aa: CASSQEDGGGYEQYF; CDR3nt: TGTGCCAGCAGCCAAGAAGATGGGGGGGGCTACGAGCAGTACTTC
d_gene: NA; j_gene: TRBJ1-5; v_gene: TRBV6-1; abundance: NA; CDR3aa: CASISRDTNQPQHF; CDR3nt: TGTGCCAGCATTTCCCGGGACACCAATCAGCCCCAGCATTTT
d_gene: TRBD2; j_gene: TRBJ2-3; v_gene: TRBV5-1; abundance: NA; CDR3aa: CASSPWTSGTDTQYF; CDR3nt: TGCGCCAGCAGTCCCTGGACTAGCGGCACAGATACGCAGTATTTT
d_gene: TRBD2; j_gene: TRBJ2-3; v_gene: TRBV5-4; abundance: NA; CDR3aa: CASSWLAGGTDTQYF; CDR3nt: TGTGCCAGCAGCTGGCTAGCGGGGGGCACAGATACGCAGTATTTT
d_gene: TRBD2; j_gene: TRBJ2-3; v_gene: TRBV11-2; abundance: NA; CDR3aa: CASSPWGGTDTQYF; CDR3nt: TGTGCCAGCAGCCCGTGGGGGGGTACAGATACGCAGTATTTT
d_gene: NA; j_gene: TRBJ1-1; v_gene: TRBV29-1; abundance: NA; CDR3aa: CSVFLRGANTEAFF; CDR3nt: TGCAGCGTTTTCCTGCGGGGGGCAAACACTGAAGCTTTCTTT
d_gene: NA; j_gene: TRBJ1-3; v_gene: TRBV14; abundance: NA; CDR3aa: CASSQDLGSSGNTIYF; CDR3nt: TGTGCCAGCAGCCAAGATCTTGGTAGCTCTGGAAACACCATATATTTT
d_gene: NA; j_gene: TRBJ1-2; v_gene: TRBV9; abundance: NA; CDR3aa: CASSVSAGGYTF; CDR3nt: TGTGCCAGCAGCGTATCGGCGGGCGGCTACACCTTC